This TCR beta chain originates from a study of CXCR3-negative and CXCR3-positive naive CD8 T cells. About the research overall: Across all libraries, TRB reads numbered around 140 million, with about 1.5 +/- 0.3 million in each library. Study-wide points: CXCR3-positive naive cells had TRB CDR3s that were more hydrophobic than CXCR3-negative naive cells had. Whereas memory cells differed, naive CXCR3-negative and CXCR3-positive cells shared similar TRBV-TRBJ usage.

The CDR3 runs to 11 residues. The V gene's germline CDR1 is SQVTM and CDR2 ANQGSEA. TRB cDNA was prepared as libraries by UMI-labeled 5' RACE. TCRdb reanalyzed the 5' RACE reads and collapses them to one entry per CDR3 protein, without DNA. The table gives over 50,000 distinct CDR3 sequences; the top ten clones make up roughly 0.8% of it. Definition of naive CD8+ T cells rested on a CD45RO-CCR7+CD27+CD95- profile. Details on this clonotype: Antigen: not known.

Sequencing was performed on naive CXCR3+ CD8+ T cells from blood. Described subset: CD45RO-CCR7+CD27+CD95- naive CD8+ T cells expressing CXCR3 (TNR3+). The chain couples TRBV29-1 to TRBJ2-1. This sequence originates from a human donor in good health. Some clones in this sample may be carry-over from other donors' samples. CDR3 sequence reads: CSHVEYNEQFF.